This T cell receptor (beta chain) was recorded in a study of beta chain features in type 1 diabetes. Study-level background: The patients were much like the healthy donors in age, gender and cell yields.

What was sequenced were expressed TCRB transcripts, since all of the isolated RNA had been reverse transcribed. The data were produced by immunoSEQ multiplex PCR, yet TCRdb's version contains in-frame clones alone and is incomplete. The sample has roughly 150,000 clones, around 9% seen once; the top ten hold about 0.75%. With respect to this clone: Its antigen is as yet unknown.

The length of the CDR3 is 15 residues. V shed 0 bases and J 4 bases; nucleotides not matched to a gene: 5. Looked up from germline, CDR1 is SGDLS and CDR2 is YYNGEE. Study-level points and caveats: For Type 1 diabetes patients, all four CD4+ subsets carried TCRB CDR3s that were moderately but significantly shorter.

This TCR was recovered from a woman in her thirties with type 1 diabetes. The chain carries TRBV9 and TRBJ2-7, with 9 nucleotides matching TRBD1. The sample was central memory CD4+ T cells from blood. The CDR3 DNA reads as TGTGCCAGCAGCGTAGCCGGGACAGGGAATTACGAGCAGTACTTC. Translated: CASSVAGTGNYEQYF.